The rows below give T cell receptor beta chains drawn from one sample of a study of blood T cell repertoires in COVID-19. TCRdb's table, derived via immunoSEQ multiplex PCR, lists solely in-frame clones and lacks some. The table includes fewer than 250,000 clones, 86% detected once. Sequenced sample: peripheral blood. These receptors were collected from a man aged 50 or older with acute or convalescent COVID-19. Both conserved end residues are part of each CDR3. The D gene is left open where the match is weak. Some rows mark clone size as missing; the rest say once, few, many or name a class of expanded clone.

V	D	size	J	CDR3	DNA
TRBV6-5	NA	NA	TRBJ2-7	CASSYSVNGEYYEQYF	TGTGCCAGCAGTTACTCCGTAAACGGTGAATATTACGAGCAGTACTTC
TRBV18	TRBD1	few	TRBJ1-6	CASSTDRAGYVYNSPLHF	TGTGCCAGCTCAACCGACAGGGCGGGTTACGTTTATAATTCACCCCTCCACTTT
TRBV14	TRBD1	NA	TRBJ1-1	CASSQDQGVTEAFF	TGTGCCAGCAGCCAAGATCAGGGGGTCACTGAAGCTTTCTTT
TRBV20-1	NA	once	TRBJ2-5	CSASQETQYF	TGCAGTGCTTCTCAAGAGACCCAGTACTTC
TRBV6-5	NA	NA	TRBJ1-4	CASRNSGGTNEKLFF	TGTGCCAGCAGGAACTCGGGAGGCACTAATGAAAAACTGTTTTTT
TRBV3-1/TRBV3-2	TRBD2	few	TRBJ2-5	CASSPTSGQETQYF	TGTGCCAGCAGCCCCACTAGCGGACAAGAGACCCAGTACTTC
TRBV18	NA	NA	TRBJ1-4	CASSPPGGPTNEKLFF	TGTGCCAGCTCACCCCCGGGGGGCCCAACTAATGAAAAACTGTTTTTT
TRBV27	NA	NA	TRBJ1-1	CASMAWGVNTEAFF	TGTGCCAGCATGGCGTGGGGAGTGAACACTGAAGCTTTCTTT
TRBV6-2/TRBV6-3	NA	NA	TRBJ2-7	CASSPRARTNEQYF	TGTGCCAGCAGCCCCCGGGCAAGGACTAATGAGCAGTACTTC
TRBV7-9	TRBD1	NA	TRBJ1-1	CASSPGQGAAEAFF	TGTGCCAGCAGCCCAGGACAGGGGGCCGCTGAAGCTTTCTTT
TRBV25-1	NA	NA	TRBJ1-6	CASRAGVSNNSPLHF	TGTGCCAGCCGGGCGGGAGTATCCAATAATTCACCCCTCCACTTT
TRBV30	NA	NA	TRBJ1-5	CAWSVGTGPRPQHF	TGTGCCTGGAGTGTAGGTACAGGCCCTCGGCCCCAGCATTTT
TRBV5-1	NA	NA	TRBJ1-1	CASSSPREGQRNLNTEAFF	TGCGCCAGCAGCTCTCCACGGGAGGGACAACGAAACTTGAACACTGAAGCTTTCTTT
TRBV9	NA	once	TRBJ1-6	CASSERGRDSPLHF	TGTGCCAGCAGCGAGCGGGGGAGAGATTCACCCCTCCACTTT
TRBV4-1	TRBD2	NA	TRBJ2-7	CASSPQGASGGNSYEQYF	TGCGCCAGCAGCCCCCAGGGGGCTAGCGGGGGCAACTCCTACGAGCAGTACTTC
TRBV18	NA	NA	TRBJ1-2	CASSPSGGRRNYGYTF	TGTGCCAGCTCACCATCTGGGGGCAGGAGGAACTATGGCTACACCTTC
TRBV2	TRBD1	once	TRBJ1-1	CASSPRTGRNTEAFF	TGTGCCAGCAGCCCCCGGACAGGCAGGAACACTGAAGCTTTCTTT
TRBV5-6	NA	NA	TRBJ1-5	CASSPGPGLPVGQPQHF	TGTGCCAGCAGTCCGGGACCGGGACTCCCGGTTGGTCAGCCCCAGCATTTT
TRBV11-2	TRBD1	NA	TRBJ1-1	CASSSPPDRPYTEAFF	TGTGCCAGCAGCTCTCCCCCGGACAGGCCTTACACTGAAGCTTTCTTT
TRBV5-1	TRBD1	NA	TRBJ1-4	CASSPRQGRDEKLFF	TGCGCCAGCAGCCCACGACAGGGGAGGGATGAAAAACTGTTTTTT
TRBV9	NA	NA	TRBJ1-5	CASSVGSGREPQHF	TGTGCCAGCAGCGTAGGCAGCGGGCGGGAGCCCCAGCATTTT
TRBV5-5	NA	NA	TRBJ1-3	CASSYAPTGGNTIYF	TGTGCCAGCAGCTATGCCCCGACTGGAGGAAACACCATATATTTT
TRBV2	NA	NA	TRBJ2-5	CASSDGGSGTQYF	TGTGCCAGCAGTGATGGGGGGTCGGGGACCCAGTACTTC
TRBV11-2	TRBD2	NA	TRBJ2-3	CASREVAGGPDTQYF	TGTGCCAGCAGGGAAGTAGCGGGGGGGCCAGATACGCAGTATTTT
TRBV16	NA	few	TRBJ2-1	CASSQQGGSYNEQFF	TGTGCCAGCAGCCAACAGGGGGGCTCCTACAATGAGCAGTTCTTC
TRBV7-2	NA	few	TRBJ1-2	CASSLNRGNYGYTF	TGTGCCAGCAGCCTAAATAGGGGTAACTATGGCTACACCTTC
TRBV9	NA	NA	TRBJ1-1	CASSGQTGEAFF	TGTGCCAGCAGCGGGCAGACGGGGGAAGCTTTCTTT
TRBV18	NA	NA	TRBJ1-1	CASSLVEVGYPNTEAFF	TGTGCCAGCTCACTCGTGGAGGTGGGGTACCCTAACACTGAAGCTTTCTTT
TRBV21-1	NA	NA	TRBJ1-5	CASSLMGQCNQPQHF	TGTGCCAGCAGTTTAATGGGACAGTGCAATCAGCCCCAGCATTTT
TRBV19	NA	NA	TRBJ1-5	CASSTFNQPQHF	TGTGCCAGTAGTACCTTCAATCAGCCCCAGCATTTT
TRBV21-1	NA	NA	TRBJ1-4	CASSKLGGLRGKLFF	TGTGCCAGCAGCAAGTTAGGGGGTTTGAGGGGAAAACTGTTTTTT
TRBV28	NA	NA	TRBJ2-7	CAGAKQGIGYEQYF	TGTGCCGGGGCAAAACAGGGAATAGGCTACGAGCAGTACTTC